The sequence of this TCR beta chain was determined in a study of OX40 agonist ivuxolimab in advanced cancers. Autoimmune disease history or systemic immunosuppression disqualified patients. In the case of this clone: What it recognizes is unknown.

This CDR3 contains 14 residues. Germline assignment: CDR1 SGHNT and CDR2 YYREEE (reference sequence). V was trimmed by 2 bases and J by 5 bases, leaving 11 bases between them. General study points: Which antigen the expanded peripheral T cells recognized is unknown.

The protocol was immunoSEQ multiplex PCR, while the TCRdb copy is restricted to in-frame clones and leaves out a portion. This table holds roughly 67,000 clones, about 87% found once. The TCR sequence derives from an adult with an advanced solid tumor such as melanoma, head and neck, liver or kidney cancer. This chain joins TRBV5-4 and TRBJ2-1; the D gene is possibly TRBD2 (5 bases). The starting material was CD4+ or CD8+ T cells sorted from blood, obtained in a trial of the OX40 agonist ivuxolimab. The CDR3 bases are TGTGCCAGCAGCTTAGATCTAGCCCACAATGAGCAGTTCTTC. Translation: CASSLDLAHNEQFF.